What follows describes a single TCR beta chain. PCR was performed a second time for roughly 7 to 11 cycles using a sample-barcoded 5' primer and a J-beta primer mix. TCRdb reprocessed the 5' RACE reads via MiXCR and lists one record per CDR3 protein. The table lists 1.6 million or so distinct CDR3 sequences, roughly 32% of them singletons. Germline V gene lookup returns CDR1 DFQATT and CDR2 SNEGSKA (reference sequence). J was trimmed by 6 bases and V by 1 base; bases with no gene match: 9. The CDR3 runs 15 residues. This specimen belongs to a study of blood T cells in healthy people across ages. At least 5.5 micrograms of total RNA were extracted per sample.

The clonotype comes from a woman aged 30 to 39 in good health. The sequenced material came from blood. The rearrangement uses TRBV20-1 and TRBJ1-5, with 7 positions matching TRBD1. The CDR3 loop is CSARVGTEEVQPQHF. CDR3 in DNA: TGCAGTGCTAGAGTTGGGACAGAAGAAGTTCAGCCCCAGCATTTT.